The next 31 T cell receptor beta chains were all read from a single sample in a study of immune heterogeneity within non-small cell lung tumors (dated by TCRdb to about 2018). The TCR template was genomic DNA extracted from bulk tumor tissue, and roughly 590 ng of gDNA was amplified for each sample. During surgery, several biopsies were collected from each primary tumor and placed as far from one another as possible within the tumor mass. The study cohort was described as untreated and was composed of newly diagnosed NSCLC cases undergoing curative surgery. TCRdb lists the instrument as HiSeq X Ten. The TCR beta CDR3 region was amplified with a multiplex PCR system whose first round ran for about 9 cycles using 32 V-gene forward primers and 13 J-gene reverse primers. The public reads were quality trimmed at Q25 with fastp and then assembled into clones with MiXCR by TCRdb, keeping productive beta chains. Each entry merges the rows of one CDR3 protein and shows their most common DNA and genes. For this sample the table gives a few thousand distinct CDR3 sequences, of which around 45% were detected only once. Clones ranked in the top ten supply 7.5% to 9% of the sample.

What was sequenced was lung tumor tissue. The receptors were gathered from a woman aged 55-75 years with non-small cell lung cancer.

This chain connects TRBV7-9 to TRBJ2-5, with D possibly being TRBD1 (6 bases). Trimming stripped 5 bases from V and 5 bases from J, with 12 bases between. The CDR3 is made up of 13 amino acids. The V gene's germline CDR1 is SEHNR and CDR2 FQNEAQ (reference sequence). CDR3 residues: CASSLLTGETQYF. For the CDR3, the DNA is TGTGCCAGCAGCCTCTTGACAGGCGAGACCCAGTACTTC.

The V gene is TRBV20-1, the J gene TRBJ2-1; TRBD1 matches 8 bases. The CDR3 runs 13 residues. Germline lookup yields CDR1 DFQATT and CDR2 SNEGSKA (reference sequence). The junction had 3 bases not matched to a gene; V was cut back by 1 base and J by 7 bases. This CDR3 reads CSARAWTGNEQFF. The DNA of the CDR3 is TGCAGTGCTAGAGCCTGGACAGGGAATGAGCAGTTCTTC.

The chain joins TRBV19 to TRBJ1-6; D uncertain. The CDR3 extends over 14 amino acids. CDR1 is LNHDA and CDR2 is SQIVND in the germline V gene (reference sequence). V lost 3 bases, J lost 7 bases, and 10 bases lay in between. CDR3 sequence reads: CASSIAGDNSPLHF. CDR3 DNA: TGTGCCAGTAGTATTGCAGGCGACAATTCACCCCTCCACTTT. Filled out from reference TRBV19 and TRBJ1-6, the complete variable domain reads DGGITQSPKYLFRKEGQNVTLSCEQNLNHDAMYWYRQDPGQGLRLIYYSQIVNDFQKGDIAEGYSVSREKKESFPLTVTSAQKNPTAFYLCASSIAGDNSPLHFGNGTRLTVT.

Notes on this clonotype: Germline is not matched at one junction end, which may reflect a read error. The V and J genes are TRBV11-3 and TRBJ2-2, with unresolved D. The CDR3 sequence is 13 residues long. Germline CDR1 reads SGHNT; CDR2 reads YENEEA. The CDR3 spells CASSLRVTAELFF. The CDR3 region has the DNA TGTGCCAGCAGCTTAAGAGTAACCGCGGAGCTGTTTTTT.

This sequence joins TRBV4-1 and TRBJ2-7, with D unresolved. The CDR3 runs 14 residues. V lost 0 bases and J 4 bases, leaving 10 bases between the germline ends. The germline CDR1 and CDR2 sequences are MGHRA and YSYEKL. The CDR3 nucleotides read TGCGCCAGCAGCCAAGATCTGAGCGTGTACGAGCAGTACTTC. Translated: CASSQDLSVYEQYF.

The chain uses TRBV12-3 or TRBV12-4 and TRBJ1-5; D call uncertain. CDR3 length: 15 residues. V was shortened by 5 bases and J by 0 bases, with 11 bases between the two germline ends. The CDR3 DNA reads TGTGCCAGCAGTACCGACATAATTAGCAATCAGCCCCAGCATTTT. Its translation: CASSTDIISNQPQHF.

The chain couples TRBV29-1 to TRBJ2-5; 9 nucleotides line up with TRBD1. The CDR3 runs 15 residues. Germline values: CDR1 SQVTM, CDR2 ANQGSEA. J was trimmed by 5 bases and V by 3 bases; bases with no gene match: 10. As DNA, the CDR3 is TGCAGCGTTGAGGCGGACAGGGGACGAGGGGAGACCCAGTACTTC. This translates into CSVEADRGRGETQYF.

With regard to this clonotype: A junction boundary mismatches the germline segment, possibly from a read error. The V call is TRBV24-1, the J call TRBJ2-2; 9 bases are shared with TRBD1. From germline, CDR1 is KGHDR and CDR2 SFDVKD. The CDR3 extends over 16 amino acids. The CDR3 DNA reads TGTGCCACCAGTGATCCCGGGACAGGGACCACCGGGGATCTGTTTTTT. This encodes CATSDPGTGTTGDLFF.

This clonotype was seen more than once but under ten times. The V call is TRBV28, the J call TRBJ1-2, with D uncertain. The length of the CDR3 is 14 residues. Germline lookup yields CDR1 MDHEN and CDR2 SYDVKM. The germline V and J ends were trimmed by 3 bases and 5 bases, with 13 bases remaining between them. Written as DNA, the CDR3 is TGTGCCAGCAGTTTCCCCCCCGCAGGTTATGGCTACACCTTC. It specifies CASSFPPAGYGYTF.

Points on this clonotype: A much more abundant neighbour one base away suggests this may be a read error. This chain connects TRBV18 to TRBJ2-7, with D perhaps TRBD1 or TRBD2 (6 bases each). Trimming removed 3 bases at V and 5 bases at J, with 20 bases between. The CDR3 runs 16 residues. CDR1 and CDR2 from the germline V gene are KGHSH and LQKENI. The CDR3 protein is CASSPWWARGRHEQYF. The CDR3, as DNA: TGTGCCAGCTCACCCTGGTGGGCTAGGGGGAGGCACGAGCAGTACTTC.

The V and J genes are TRBV3-1 and TRBJ1-2; 9 positions agree with TRBD1. There are 12 residues in the CDR3. CDR1 and CDR2 (germline): LGHDT, YNNKEL (reference sequence). V lost 5 bases to trimming and J lost 7 bases; unmatched junction nucleotides: 2. In DNA, the CDR3 is TGTGCCAGCAGCACAGGGGGCTTTGGCTACACCTTC. Translation: CASSTGGFGYTF.

The chain recombines TRBV6-2 or TRBV6-3 with TRBJ2-3, with a possible D match to TRBD2 (6 bases). Looked up from germline, CDR1 is MNHEY and CDR2 is SVGEGT. CDR3 length equals 15 residues. The V gene lost 0 bases and the J gene lost 0 bases, with 7 bases spanning the gap. As DNA, the CDR3 is TGTGCCAGCAGTTACTCAGCGGGTAGCACAGATACGCAGTATTTT. This codes for CASSYSAGSTDTQYF.

The rearrangement links TRBV11-2 to TRBJ1-2; no definite D call. The CDR3 runs 16 residues. Germline V gives CDR1 SGHAT, CDR2 FQNNGV. The V end was cut by 2 bases, the J end by 4 bases, with 17 bases between. CDR3 nucleotides: TGTGCCAGCAGCTTAAATATCGGTTCAGCCGGCTATGGCTACACCTTC. This sequence encodes CASSLNIGSAGYGYTF.

V usage is TRBV28 and J usage is TRBJ2-1, with D possibly TRBD2 on 6 matching bases. The CDR3 extends over 14 amino acids. From germline, CDR1 is MDHEN and CDR2 SYDVKM. The V gene lost 5 bases and the J gene lost 6 bases, with 14 bases spanning the gap. CDR3 sequence (DNA): TGTGCCAGCAGTCGGGAGTTGGGAGGCAATGAGCAGTTCTTC. Translation: CASSRELGGNEQFF. The full variable domain, in which reference TRBV28 and TRBJ2-1 provide the parts outside the CDR3, is DVKVTQSSRYLVKRTGEKVFLECVQDMDHENMFWYRQDPGLGLRLIYFSYDVKMKEKGDIPEGYSVSREKKERFSLILESASTNQTSMYLCASSRELGGNEQFFGPGTRLTVL.

The J gene is TRBJ2-1, the V gene TRBV29-1; a weak D match, TRBD1 (6 bases). The V end lost 6 bases, the J end lost 3 bases, and 18 bases lay between the germline ends. In germline, CDR1 is SQVTM, CDR2 ANQGSEA. This CDR3 contains 15 residues. The CDR3: CSVNGGRGGYNEQFF. The DNA of the CDR3 is TGCAGCGTCAACGGTGGGCGAGGGGGCTACAATGAGCAGTTCTTC.

This chain links TRBV20-1 with TRBJ1-1; the D gene is possibly TRBD1 (6 bases). CDR1 is DFQATT and CDR2 is SNEGSKA in the germline V gene (reference sequence). V was clipped by 6 bases and J by 5 bases, with 16 bases between them. This CDR3 is built from 13 residues. This CDR3 is CSAGRGSWTEAFF. Here the CDR3 DNA reads TGCAGTGCCGGAAGGGGGAGTTGGACTGAAGCTTTCTTT.

This clonotype showed up just a few times. V and J are TRBV7-8 and TRBJ2-7; D is ambiguous. This CDR3 contains 15 residues. The V gene lost 5 bases and the J gene lost 2 bases, with 16 bases spanning the gap. Germline CDR1 and CDR2: SGHVS and FQNEAQ. The CDR3 here is CASSVNWVTTYEQYF. The CDR3 DNA follows: TGTGCCAGCAGCGTCAACTGGGTTACGACCTACGAGCAGTACTTC.

In the case of this clonotype: This may be a read error, as it is one base from a much larger clone. This chain connects TRBV12-3 or TRBV12-4 to TRBJ2-7; D is unresolved. CDR3 length equals 13 residues. The CDR3 DNA reads as TGTGCCAGCACTTTAGGCCCACCCTACGAGCAGTACTTC. This sequence encodes CASTLGPPYEQYF.

A word on this clonotype: As the CDR3 is not closed by the conserved phenylalanine or tryptophan, this likely results from a read error. This sequence joins TRBV2 and TRBJ1-4, with 7 bases matching TRBD1. Looked up from germline, CDR1 is SNHLY and CDR2 is FYNNEI. The CDR3 is 15 residues long. The V segment lost 6 bases and the J segment 2 bases; nucleotides outside the gene matches: 6. The CDR3 spells CASSPTGATNEKLFS. In DNA form, the CDR3 reads TGTGCCAGCAGCCCTACAGGGGCGACTAATGAAAAACTGTTTTCT.

This clonotype is large (0.1 to 1%) by share. The chain employs TRBV7-8 and TRBJ1-2; D unclear. From germline, CDR1 is SGHVS and CDR2 FQNEAQ. The V end lost 5 bases, the J end lost 2 bases, and 24 bases lay between the germline ends. The CDR3 spans 18 residues. The CDR3, as DNA: TGTGCCAGCAGCCCATTGGAGAGGGTTTCCCCCGAGAACTATGGCTACACCTTC. Translation: CASSPLERVSPENYGYTF. Drawing the rest from reference TRBV7-8 and TRBJ1-2, the complete variable domain is GAGVSQSPRYKVAKRGQDVALRCDPISGHVSLFWYQQALGQGPEFLTYFQNEAQLDKSGLPSDRFFAERPEGSVSTLKIQRTQQEDSAVYLCASSPLERVSPENYGYTFGSGTRLTVV.

In this sample, this clonotype turned up a few times. The chain combines TRBV5-1 with TRBJ1-6; D is uncertain. Between the trimmed V and J ends, which lost 6 bases and 6 bases, there was a span of 16 bases. This CDR3 region has 15 residues. Germline V gene sequence: CDR1 SGHRS, CDR2 YFSETQ. The CDR3 nucleotides read TGCGCCAGCAACCCGGACGGGAGGACTAATTCACCCCTCCACTTT. Translated, it gives CASNPDGRTNSPLHF.

This clonotype came up a few times. The chain links TRBV3-1 to TRBJ2-7, with D perhaps matching TRBD2 (5 bases). The CDR3 is 14 residues long. The V gene lost 7 bases and the J gene lost 1 base, with 14 bases spanning the gap. Germline V CDR1 and CDR2: LGHDT, YNNKEL (reference sequence). The CDR3 sequence is CASMSRERSYEQYF. The CDR3 coding sequence is TGTGCCAGCATGAGTCGGGAAAGGTCCTACGAGCAGTACTTC.

This clonotype was detected once. The chain carries TRBV6-2 or TRBV6-3 and TRBJ1-2; no reliable D call. Germline V gene sequence: CDR1 MNHEY, CDR2 SVGEGT. This CDR3 is built from 13 residues. V lost 4 bases, J lost 6 bases, and 12 bases lay in between. This CDR3 reads CASSSSRAHGYTF. The CDR3 DNA follows: TGTGCCAGCAGTTCCTCACGGGCCCATGGCTACACCTTC.

In its sample, this clonotype was seen a few times. V usage is TRBV5-1 and J usage is TRBJ2-1; 14 nucleotides line up with TRBD2. Germline trimming cut 4 bases from V and 7 bases from J; bases unmatched to any gene: 4. The germline V gene encodes CDR1 SGHRS and CDR2 YFSETQ. The CDR3 has 15 amino acids. The CDR3 is CASSPTSGRANEQFF. The CDR3 coding sequence is TGCGCCAGCAGCCCGACTAGCGGGAGGGCGAATGAGCAGTTCTTC.

CDR3: CASSPPLGEQFF. The CDR3 coding sequence is TGTGCCAGCAGCCCCCCCCTGGGGGAGCAGTTCTTC. This chain uses TRBV7-9 with TRBJ2-1; no definite D call. Trimming stripped 5 bases from V and 10 bases from J, with 12 bases between. Germline CDR1 SEHNR, CDR2 FQNEAQ (reference sequence). This CDR3 has 12 amino acids.

A few counts support this clonotype. The CDR3 spells CASSLRSRGFLNEQFF. CDR3 nucleotides: TGTGCCAGCAGTTTAAGATCCAGGGGGTTCCTCAATGAGCAGTTCTTC. The V gene is TRBV27, the J gene TRBJ2-1; 7 bases are shared with TRBD1. Germline CDR1 and CDR2: MNHEY and SMNVEV (reference sequence). This CDR3 region has 16 residues. V trimming: 2 bases; J trimming: 6 bases; junction bases outside the gene matches: 10.

This clonotype was picked up a small number of times. CDR3 protein: CASSLNPSELFF. The CDR3 DNA reads as TGTGCCAGCAGTTTAAACCCCTCGGAGCTGTTTTTT. The chain recombines TRBV28 with TRBJ2-2; no firm D call. The V gene lost 2 bases and the J gene lost 10 bases, with 8 bases spanning the gap. This CDR3 has 12 amino acids. Germline assignment: CDR1 MDHEN and CDR2 SYDVKM.

The genes are TRBV5-1 and TRBJ2-1, with D unclear. The CDR3 runs to 16 residues. CDR1 SGHRS and CDR2 YFSETQ come from the germline V gene. V was cut by 0 bases and J by 0 bases, with 10 bases left in between. The CDR3 DNA reads as TGCGCCAGCAGCTTGGGGGGTTCGAGCTCCTACAATGAGCAGTTCTTC. It yields the protein CASSLGGSSSYNEQFF.

The chain couples TRBV15 to TRBJ1-5, with unresolved D. Germline CDR1 and CDR2: LNHNV and YYDKDF (reference sequence). Trimming took 3 bases from V and 3 from J, leaving 12 bases between them. CDR3 size: 15 residues. This CDR3 reads CATSSYGPVNQPQHF. CDR3 nucleotides: TGTGCCACCAGCAGTTATGGGCCAGTCAATCAGCCCCAGCATTTT. The whole variable domain, filled in from reference TRBV15 and TRBJ1-5, reads DAMVIQNPRYQVTQFGKPVTLSCSQTLNHNVMYWYQQKSSQAPKLLFHYYDKDFNNEADTPDNFQSRRPNTSFCFLDIRSPGLGDTAMYLCATSSYGPVNQPQHFGDGTRLSIL.

Of note for this clonotype: One end of the junction does not line up with germline, which may come from a read error. This chain uses TRBV24-1 with TRBJ1-1; no definite D call. The germline gives CDR1 KGHDR, CDR2 SFDVKD. This CDR3 is built from 11 residues. The CDR3 sequence: CSTMENTEAFF. In nucleotides, the CDR3 is TGTTCCACCATGGAGAACACTGAAGCTTTCTTT.

The sample holds a few counts of this clonotype. The chain has TRBV20-1 and TRBJ2-3, with no clear D. This CDR3 is built from 13 residues. CDR1 is DFQATT, CDR2 SNEGSKA, per germline (reference sequence). The V end was cut by 3 bases, the J end by 0 bases, with 7 bases between. The CDR3 protein is CSASPQSTDTQYF. The CDR3 nucleotides are TGCAGTGCTAGTCCTCAGAGCACAGATACGCAGTATTTT.